The text below deals with one TCR beta chain. This sample includes further DNA sequences coding for the same CDR3. This CDR3 contains 13 residues. Trimming removed 3 bases at V and 5 bases at J, with 8 bases between. The germline CDR1 and CDR2 sequences are LGHDT and YNNKEL (reference sequence). Generated by immunoSEQ multiplex PCR, the TCRdb table keeps only in-frame clones and is missing some. The top ten clones hold less than 2.5% of a sample with approximately 100,000 clones, about 85% of them seen once. This entry is derived from a study of control samples from healthy donors and cancer patients.

The sequence was obtained from a woman in her 40s in good health. The chain employs TRBV3-1 (or the pseudogene TRBV3-2) and TRBJ2-1; TRBD1 is a possible D gene (6 bases). Material: blood. CDR3 protein: CASSHRGNNEQFF. The CDR3 DNA follows: TGTGCCAGCAGCCACAGGGGCAACAATGAGCAGTTCTTC.